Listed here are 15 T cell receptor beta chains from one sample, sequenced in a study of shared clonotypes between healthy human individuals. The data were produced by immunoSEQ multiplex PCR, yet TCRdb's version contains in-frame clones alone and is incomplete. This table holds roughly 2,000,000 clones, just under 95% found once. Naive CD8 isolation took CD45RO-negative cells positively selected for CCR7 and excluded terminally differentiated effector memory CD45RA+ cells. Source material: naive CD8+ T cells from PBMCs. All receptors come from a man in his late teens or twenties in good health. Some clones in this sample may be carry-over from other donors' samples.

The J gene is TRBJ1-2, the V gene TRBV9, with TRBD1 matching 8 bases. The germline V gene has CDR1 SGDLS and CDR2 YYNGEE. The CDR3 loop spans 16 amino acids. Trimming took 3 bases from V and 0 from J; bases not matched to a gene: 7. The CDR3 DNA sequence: TGTGCCAGCAGCGGCTACCGGGACAGGACTAACTATGGCTACACCTTC. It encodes CASSGYRDRTNYGYTF.

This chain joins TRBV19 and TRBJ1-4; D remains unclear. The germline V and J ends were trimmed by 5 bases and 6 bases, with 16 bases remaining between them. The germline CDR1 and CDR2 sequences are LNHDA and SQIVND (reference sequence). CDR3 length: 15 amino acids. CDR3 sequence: CASSSPPRKDEKLFF. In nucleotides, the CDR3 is TGTGCCAGTAGTTCCCCGCCTAGAAAGGATGAAAAACTGTTTTTT.

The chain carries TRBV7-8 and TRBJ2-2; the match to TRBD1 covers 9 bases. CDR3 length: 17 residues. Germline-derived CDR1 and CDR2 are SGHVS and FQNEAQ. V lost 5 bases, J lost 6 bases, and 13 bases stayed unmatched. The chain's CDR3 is CASSPHGDRDRPGELFF. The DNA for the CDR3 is TGTGCCAGCAGCCCGCACGGGGACAGGGACCGGCCCGGGGAGCTGTTTTTT. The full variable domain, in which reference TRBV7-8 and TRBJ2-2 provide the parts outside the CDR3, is GAGVSQSPRYKVAKRGQDVALRCDPISGHVSLFWYQQALGQGPEFLTYFQNEAQLDKSGLPSDRFFAERPEGSVSTLKIQRTQQEDSAVYLCASSPHGDRDRPGELFFGEGSRLTVL.

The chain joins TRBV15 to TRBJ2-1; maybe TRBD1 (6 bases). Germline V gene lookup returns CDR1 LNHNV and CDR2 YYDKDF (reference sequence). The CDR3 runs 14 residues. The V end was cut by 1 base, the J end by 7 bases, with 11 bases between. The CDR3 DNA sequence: TGTGCCACCAGCAGAGTGCGGCAGGGGAATGAGCAGTTCTTC. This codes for CATSRVRQGNEQFF.

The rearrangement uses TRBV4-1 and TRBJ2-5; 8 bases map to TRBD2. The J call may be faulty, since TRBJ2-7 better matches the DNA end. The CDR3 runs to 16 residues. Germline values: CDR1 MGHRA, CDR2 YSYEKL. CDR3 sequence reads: CASSQAGGRRSYEQYF. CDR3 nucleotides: TGCGCCAGCAGCCAAGCGGGCGGGAGGAGGTCCTACGAGCAGTACTTC.

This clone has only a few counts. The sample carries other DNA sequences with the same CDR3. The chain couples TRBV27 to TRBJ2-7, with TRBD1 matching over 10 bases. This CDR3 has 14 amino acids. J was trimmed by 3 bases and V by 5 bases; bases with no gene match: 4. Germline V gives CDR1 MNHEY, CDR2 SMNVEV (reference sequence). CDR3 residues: CASSPRDRGYEQYF. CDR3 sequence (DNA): TGTGCCAGCAGTCCCCGGGACAGGGGCTACGAGCAGTACTTC.

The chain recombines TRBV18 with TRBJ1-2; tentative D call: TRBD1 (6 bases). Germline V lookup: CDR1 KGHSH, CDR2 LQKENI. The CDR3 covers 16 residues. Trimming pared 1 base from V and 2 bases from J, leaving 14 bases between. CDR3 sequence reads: CASSPQDSGVNYGYTF. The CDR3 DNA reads TGTGCCAGCTCACCACAGGATTCAGGGGTGAACTATGGCTACACCTTC.

The CDR3 bases are TGTGCCAGCGGGGTCGGACAGCCCCAGCATTTT. Its translation: CASGVGQPQHF. This chain uses TRBV6-6 with TRBJ1-5; no firm D call. Deletions cut 8 bases from V and 7 bases from J, with 9 bases between. CDR1 and CDR2 from the germline V gene are MNHNY and SVGAGI (reference sequence). There are 11 residues in the CDR3.

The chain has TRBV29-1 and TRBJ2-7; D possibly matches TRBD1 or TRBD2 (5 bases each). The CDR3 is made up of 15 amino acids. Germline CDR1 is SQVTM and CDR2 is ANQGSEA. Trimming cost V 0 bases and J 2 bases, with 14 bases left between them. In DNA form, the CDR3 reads TGCAGCGTTGAAGACGCCGGGACGGGTGCCTACGAGCAGTACTTC. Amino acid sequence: CSVEDAGTGAYEQYF.

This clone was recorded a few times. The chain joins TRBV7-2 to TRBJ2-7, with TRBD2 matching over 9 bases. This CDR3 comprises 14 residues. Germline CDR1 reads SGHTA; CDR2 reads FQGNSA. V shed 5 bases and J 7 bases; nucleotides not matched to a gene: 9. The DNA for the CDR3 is TGTGCCAGCAGCCTTAGCGGGGGATCTTGGGAGCAGTACTTC. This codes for CASSLSGGSWEQYF.

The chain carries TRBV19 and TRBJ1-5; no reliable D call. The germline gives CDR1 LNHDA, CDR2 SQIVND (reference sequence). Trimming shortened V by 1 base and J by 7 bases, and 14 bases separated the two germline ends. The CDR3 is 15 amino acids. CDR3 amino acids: CASSIAPYNRQPQHF. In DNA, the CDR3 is TGTGCCAGTAGTATAGCCCCGTACAACCGGCAGCCCCAGCATTTT.

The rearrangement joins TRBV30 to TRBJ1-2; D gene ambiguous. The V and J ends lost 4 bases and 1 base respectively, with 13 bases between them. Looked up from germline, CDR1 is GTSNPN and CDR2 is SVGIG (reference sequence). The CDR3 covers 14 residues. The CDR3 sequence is CAWTGPMVNYGYTF. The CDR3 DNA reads TGTGCCTGGACGGGTCCGATGGTTAACTATGGCTACACCTTC.

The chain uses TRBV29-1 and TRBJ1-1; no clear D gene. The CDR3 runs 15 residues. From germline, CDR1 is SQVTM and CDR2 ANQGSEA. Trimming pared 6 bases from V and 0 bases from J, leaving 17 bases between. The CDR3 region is CSVDNWGILNTEAFF. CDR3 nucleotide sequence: TGCAGCGTAGACAATTGGGGAATACTGAACACTGAAGCTTTCTTT.

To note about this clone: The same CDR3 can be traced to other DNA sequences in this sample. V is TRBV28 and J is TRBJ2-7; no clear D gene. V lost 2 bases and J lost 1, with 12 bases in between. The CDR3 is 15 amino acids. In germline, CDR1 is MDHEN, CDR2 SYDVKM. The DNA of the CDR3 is TGTGCCAGCAGTTTAAGTCGCGGCAGTTCCTACGAGCAGTACTTC. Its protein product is CASSLSRGSSYEQYF.

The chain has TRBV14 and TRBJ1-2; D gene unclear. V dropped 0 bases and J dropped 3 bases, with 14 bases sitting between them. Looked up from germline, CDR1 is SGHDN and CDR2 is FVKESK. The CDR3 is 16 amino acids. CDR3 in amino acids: CASSQESGGAYYGYTF. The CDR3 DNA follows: TGTGCCAGCAGCCAAGAATCCGGAGGAGCCTACTATGGCTACACCTTC.